Below, 17 T cell receptor beta chains from the same sample are listed, as sequenced in a study of blood T cell repertoires in COVID-19. Repertoires were generated with immunoSEQ multiplex PCR, while TCRdb's copy carries only in-frame clones and drops some. The data hold a few hundred thousand clones, with approximately 86% observed a single time. Sequencing was carried out using peripheral blood. These receptors were collected from a man in his late teens or twenties with active or convalescent COVID-19.

The gene calls are TRBV24-1 and TRBJ2-1; the D is unclear. The CDR3 length is 13 residues. CDR1 KGHDR and CDR2 SFDVKD come from the germline V gene. Trimming stripped 5 bases from V and 5 bases from J, with 9 bases between. CDR3 sequence reads: CATSVQAHNEQFF. CDR3 coding DNA: TGTGCCACCAGTGTTCAGGCCCACAATGAGCAGTTCTTC.

The chain employs TRBV11-2 and TRBJ2-7, with D unclear. Trimming stripped 0 bases from V and 3 bases from J, with 12 bases between. Germline lookup yields CDR1 SGHAT and CDR2 FQNNGV. The CDR3 extends over 15 amino acids. This CDR3 reads CASSLEVQPSYEQYF. The CDR3 coding sequence is TGTGCCAGCAGCTTAGAGGTACAGCCGAGCTACGAGCAGTACTTC.

V is TRBV2 and J is TRBJ2-5; perhaps TRBD2 as D (6 bases). Germline V CDR1 and CDR2: SNHLY, FYNNEI. V gave up 6 bases and J gave up 9 bases, with 20 bases separating them. CDR3 length equals 14 residues. CDR3 sequence: CASSSGTGSTAQYF. The CDR3, as DNA: TGTGCCAGCAGCAGTGGGACTGGATCAACGGCCCAGTACTTC.

The V and J genes are TRBV6-2 or TRBV6-3 and TRBJ2-7; 9 bases map to TRBD1. The CDR3 is 16 residues long. The V gene's germline CDR1 is MNHEY and CDR2 SVGEGT. V trimming: 6 bases; J trimming: 0 bases; junction bases outside the gene matches: 9. In DNA, the CDR3 is TGTGCCAGCAGCCCCTCCGGGACAGGGAGCTCCTACGAGCAGTACTTC. This gives the protein CASSPSGTGSSYEQYF.

The V gene is TRBV12-3 or TRBV12-4, the J gene TRBJ1-1; weak D call: TRBD1 (5 bases). The CDR3 length is 11 residues. Trimming took 8 bases from V and 7 from J, leaving 11 bases between them. CDR3 bases: TGTGCCAGCGGGAGGGGCAGTGAAGCTTTCTTT. Its protein product is CASGRGSEAFF.

In regard to this clone: Within the sample, other DNA sequences also encode this same CDR3. The rearrangement uses TRBV18 and TRBJ1-1; no firm D call. The CDR3 covers 12 residues. The V end lost 5 bases, the J end lost 1 base, and 5 bases lay between the germline ends. The germline V gene encodes CDR1 KGHSH and CDR2 LQKENI. The CDR3 sequence is CASSYGNTEAFF. DNA for the CDR3: TGTGCCAGCTCATACGGGAACACTGAAGCTTTCTTT.

V usage is TRBV29-1 and J usage is TRBJ1-4; tentatively, D is TRBD1 (6 bases). Germline CDR1 and CDR2: SQVTM and ANQGSEA. The CDR3 is 14 amino acids. The V end lost 7 bases, the J end lost 6 bases, and 18 bases lay between the germline ends. CDR3 nucleotides: TGCAGCGCCCAGATAGGGGGGGGCGATGAAAAACTGTTTTTT. It encodes CSAQIGGGDEKLFF.

V and J are TRBV9 and TRBJ1-2; 9 positions match TRBD1. Germline V gives CDR1 SGDLS, CDR2 YYNGEE. The CDR3 is 15 amino acids. The V segment lost 3 bases and the J segment 7 bases; nucleotides outside the gene matches: 10. This CDR3 is CASSGRSTGGGGYTF. The CDR3 DNA sequence: TGTGCCAGCAGCGGACGCTCGACAGGGGGTGGTGGCTACACCTTC.

V gene TRBV5-4 combines with J gene TRBJ2-1, with a weak D call TRBD1 (7 bases). The germline V gene encodes CDR1 SGHNT and CDR2 YYREEE (reference sequence). Trimming left V 4 bases short and J 8 bases short, with 19 bases between. CDR3 length: 15 residues. The CDR3 loop is CASSNKPDREDEQFF. In nucleotides, the CDR3 is TGTGCCAGCAGCAATAAGCCCGACAGGGAGGATGAGCAGTTCTTC.

A single count supports this clone. This rearrangement joins TRBV6-5 to TRBJ2-7; D perhaps matches TRBD1 (6 bases). The germline V gene encodes CDR1 MNHEY and CDR2 SVGAGI. V lost 5 bases and J lost 6, with 14 bases in between. This CDR3 has 13 residues. The CDR3 nucleotides are TGTGCCAGCAGTATAACAGGGTCGGGCGAGCAGTACTTC. Protein product: CASSITGSGEQYF.

V is TRBV6-4 and J is TRBJ2-2; a weak D match, TRBD2 (5 bases). This CDR3 has 14 amino acids. Trimming removed 3 bases from V and 5 bases from J, with 10 bases in between. Germline values: CDR1 MRHNA, CDR2 SNTAGT. CDR3 sequence reads: CASSEELATGELFF. Here the CDR3 DNA reads TGTGCCAGCAGTGAAGAGCTAGCAACCGGGGAGCTGTTTTTT.

This chain uses TRBV27 with TRBJ2-7; D may be TRBD2 (6 bases). Germline CDR1 reads MNHEY; CDR2 reads SMNVEV (reference sequence). This CDR3 comprises 12 residues. V lost 11 bases and J lost 3, with 14 bases in between. The CDR3: CACRGSHYEQYF. DNA of the CDR3: TGTGCCTGCCGGGGGAGCCACTACGAGCAGTACTTC.

The chain recombines TRBV11-3 with TRBJ2-7, with D tentatively TRBD1 (6 bases). CDR3 length equals 15 residues. V lost 1 base, J lost 4 bases, and 14 bases lay in between. The germline V gene encodes CDR1 SGHNT and CDR2 YENEEA. CDR3 DNA sequence: TGTGCCAGCAGCTTAGGCAGGGGAAGGTCATACGAGCAGTACTTC. Amino acids: CASSLGRGRSYEQYF.

The gene calls are TRBV4-3 and TRBJ2-1; possibly TRBD2 for D (5 bases). The CDR3 spans 15 residues. V was shortened by 3 bases and J by 4 bases, with 13 bases between the two germline ends. Germline V lookup: CDR1 LGHNA, CDR2 YSLEER. The CDR3 sequence is CASSQAFGLYNEQFF. CDR3 coding DNA: TGCGCCAGCAGCCAGGCCTTTGGACTGTACAATGAGCAGTTCTTC.

V usage is TRBV12-3 or TRBV12-4 and J usage is TRBJ2-7, with TRBD1 identical over 7 bases. The CDR3 extends over 13 amino acids. V dropped 6 bases and J dropped 5; count of bases not matched to a gene: 7. This chain's CDR3 is CASSLTGVDEQYF. In DNA, the CDR3 is TGTGCCAGCAGCTTAACAGGGGTCGACGAGCAGTACTTC.

This clone came up a few times. The chain recombines TRBV28 with TRBJ1-5; 9 bases align to TRBD1. Trimming took 3 bases from V and 2 from J; bases not matched to a gene: 11. CDR1 is MDHEN, CDR2 SYDVKM, per germline. The CDR3 has 18 amino acids. In DNA form, the CDR3 reads TGTGCCAGCAGTTTGGGACAGGGAAGTTTTTTTGGCAATCAGCCCCAGCATTTT. Translating gives CASSLGQGSFFGNQPQHF.

CDR3 sequence: CASTQTGEGKNIQYF. The CDR3 region has the DNA TGTGCCAGTACGCAGACAGGGGAGGGCAAAAACATTCAGTACTTC. The rearrangement uses TRBV19 and TRBJ2-4; D may be TRBD1 (8 bases). The germline V gene encodes CDR1 LNHDA and CDR2 SQIVND (reference sequence). The CDR3 totals 15 residues. Trimming removed 7 bases from V and 3 bases from J, with 16 bases in between.